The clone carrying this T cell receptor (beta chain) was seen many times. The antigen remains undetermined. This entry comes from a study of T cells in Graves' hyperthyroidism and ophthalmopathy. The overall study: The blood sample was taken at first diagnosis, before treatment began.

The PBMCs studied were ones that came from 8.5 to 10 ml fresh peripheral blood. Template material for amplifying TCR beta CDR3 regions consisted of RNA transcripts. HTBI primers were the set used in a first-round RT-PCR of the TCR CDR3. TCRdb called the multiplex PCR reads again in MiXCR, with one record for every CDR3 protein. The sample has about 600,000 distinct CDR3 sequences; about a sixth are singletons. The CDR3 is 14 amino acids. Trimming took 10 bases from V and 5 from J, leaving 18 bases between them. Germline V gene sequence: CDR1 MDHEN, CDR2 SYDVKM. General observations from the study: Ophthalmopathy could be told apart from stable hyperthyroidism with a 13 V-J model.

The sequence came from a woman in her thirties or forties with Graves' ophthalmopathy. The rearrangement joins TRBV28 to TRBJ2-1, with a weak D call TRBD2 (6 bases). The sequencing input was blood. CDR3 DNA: TGTGCCACCCTCCCTTGGCGGGGCGACAATGAGCAGTTCTTC. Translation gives CATLPWRGDNEQFF.